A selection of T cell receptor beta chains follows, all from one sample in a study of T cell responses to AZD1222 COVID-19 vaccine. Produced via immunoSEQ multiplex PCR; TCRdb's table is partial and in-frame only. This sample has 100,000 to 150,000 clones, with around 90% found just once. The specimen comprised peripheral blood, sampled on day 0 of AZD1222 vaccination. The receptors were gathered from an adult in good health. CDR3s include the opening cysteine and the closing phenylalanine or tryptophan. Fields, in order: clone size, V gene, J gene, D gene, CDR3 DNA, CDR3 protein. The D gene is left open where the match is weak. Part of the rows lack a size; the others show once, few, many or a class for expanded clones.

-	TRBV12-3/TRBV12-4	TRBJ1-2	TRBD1	TGTGCCAGCAGCCGTGGGACAGCTGGCTACACCTTC	CASSRGTAGYTF
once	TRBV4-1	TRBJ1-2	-	TGCGCCAGCAGCCAAGCCGAGTTAGGGTATGGCTACACCTTC	CASSQAELGYGYTF
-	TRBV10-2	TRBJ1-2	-	TGCGCCAGCAGTGAGCGGCGATATGGCTACACCTTC	CASSERRYGYTF
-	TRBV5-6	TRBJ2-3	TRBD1	TGTGCCAGCAGCTTGGGAGGGACAGCCTACACAGATACGCAGTATTTT	CASSLGGTAYTDTQYF
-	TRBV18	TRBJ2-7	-	TGTGCCAGCTCACCAGCAGGACCCTACGAGCAGTACTTC	CASSPAGPYEQYF
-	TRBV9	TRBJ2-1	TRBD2	TGTGCCAGCAGCGAGGGACTAGCGGACTACAATGAGCAGTTCTTC	CASSEGLADYNEQFF
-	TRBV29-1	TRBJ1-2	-	TGCAGCGTTGTAGCCGGTTATGGCTACACCTTC	CSVVAGYGYTF
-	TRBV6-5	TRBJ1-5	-	TGTGCCAGCAAGCAACCAGGCGGGCCCCAGCATTTT	CASKQPGGPQHF
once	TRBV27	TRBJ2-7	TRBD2	TGTGCCAGCAGACCGCGGGGGGGTCGGTGGTACGAGCAGTACTTC	CASRPRGGRWYEQYF
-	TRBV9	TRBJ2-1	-	TGTGCCAGCAGCACCCACTTGGGAGAGCAGTTCTTC	CASSTHLGEQFF
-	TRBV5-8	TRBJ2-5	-	TGTGCCAGCAACCTTCCAGGGGGGGAGACCCAGTACTTC	CASNLPGGETQYF
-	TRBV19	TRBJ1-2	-	TGTGCCAGTACTCCCCTAGGCAGGGAGCACTATGGCTACACCTTC	CASTPLGREHYGYTF
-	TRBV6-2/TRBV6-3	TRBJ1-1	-	TGTGCCAGCAGTTACTCACGGGGACAACCGAACACTGAAGCTTTCTTT	CASSYSRGQPNTEAFF
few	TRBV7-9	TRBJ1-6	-	TGTGCCAGCAGCTTAGTCTCGGGGCCGGATTCACCCCTCCACTTT	CASSLVSGPDSPLHF
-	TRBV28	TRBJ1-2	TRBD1	TGTGCCAGCAGTTTATGGGCAGGGGGCGATTATGGCTACACCTTC	CASSLWAGGDYGYTF
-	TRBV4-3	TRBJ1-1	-	TGCGCCAGCAGCCAAGATCAGGGGAAAAGGGTCTACACTGAAGCTTTCTTT	CASSQDQGKRVYTEAFF
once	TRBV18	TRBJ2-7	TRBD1	TGTGCCAGCTCACGCACCGGGACAGAGATCTCCTACGAGCAGTACTTC	CASSRTGTEISYEQYF
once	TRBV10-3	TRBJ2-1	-	TGTGCCATCAAGGGCGGGGGCGACCTACACTACAATGAGCAGTTCTTC	CAIKGGGDLHYNEQFF
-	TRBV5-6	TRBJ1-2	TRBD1	TGTGCCAGCAGCTTTCTTGACAGGGGGAGCTACACCTTC	CASSFLDRGSYTF
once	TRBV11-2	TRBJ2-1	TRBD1	TGTGCCAGCAGCTTACTTGGGACAGGGGCCTACAATGAGCAGTTCTTC	CASSLLGTGAYNEQFF
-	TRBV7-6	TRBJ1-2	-	TGTGCCAGCAGCTCGGCCATCGGGACATCAGCTTATGGCTACACCTTC	CASSSAIGTSAYGYTF
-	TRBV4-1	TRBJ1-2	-	TGCGCCAGCAGCCAAGAGGAAGGCGGTTATGGCTACACCTTC	CASSQEEGGYGYTF
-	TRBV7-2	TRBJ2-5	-	TGTGCCAGCAGCTTTGGCGGGCAAGAGACCCAGTACTTC	CASSFGGQETQYF
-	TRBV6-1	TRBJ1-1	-	TGTGCCAGCAGTGAAGCGCGGACTGAAGCTTTCTTT	CASSEARTEAFF
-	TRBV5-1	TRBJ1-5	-	TGCGCCAGCAGTCCGACAGGACATCAGCCCCAGCATTTT	CASSPTGHQPQHF
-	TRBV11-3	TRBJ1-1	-	TGTGCCAGCAGCTTAAATGTATACACTGAAGCTTTCTTT	CASSLNVYTEAFF
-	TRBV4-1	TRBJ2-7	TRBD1	TGCGCCAGCAGCGCCCGGGACAGGTCCTACGAGCAGTACTTC	CASSARDRSYEQYF
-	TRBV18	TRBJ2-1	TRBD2	TGTGCCAGCTCATTTTGGGGAGGGAATGAGCAGTTCTTC	CASSFWGGNEQFF